Sequencing of this T cell receptor (beta chain) was carried out in a study of cytomegalovirus exposure and HLA in healthy donors. Study-wide findings and caveats: The classifier reportedly diagnosed cytomegalovirus status with high specificity and sensitivity. Several of the most significant clusters appeared, in a later analysis, to be linked to common viral pathogens. Association of a missense DCLRE1C variant with TCR beta V- and J-gene trimming was reported in a later analysis.

V trimming: 1 base; J trimming: 0 bases; junction bases outside the gene matches: 2. From germline, CDR1 is SEHNR and CDR2 FQNEAQ (reference sequence). CDR3 length equals 15 residues. Concerning this clone itself: Its antigen is unknown.

The PCR had 60 Vbeta and 13 Jbeta primers. Some clones are missing from TCRdb's copy, which holds only in-frame ones; the method was immunoSEQ multiplex PCR. The sample lists about 90,000 clones; just over 65% were seen once. This sequence was found in a man younger than 40 in good health and CMV-seronegative. The rearrangement joins TRBV7-9 to TRBJ2-5; 7 bases map to TRBD1. Material: PBMCs. The chain's CDR3 is CASSLVQGDQETQYF. CDR3 nucleotide sequence: TGTGCCAGCAGCTTAGTCCAGGGGGACCAAGAGACCCAGTACTTC. Using reference TRBV7-9 and TRBJ2-5 for the parts outside the CDR3, the full variable domain is DTGVSQNPRHKITKRGQNVTFRCDPISEHNRLYWYRQTLGQGPEFLTYFQNEAQLEKSRLLSDRFSAERPKGSFSTLEIQRTEQGDSAMYLCASSLVQGDQETQYFGPGTRLLVL.